These 9 T cell receptor delta chains originate from one sample sequenced in a study of γδ T cells in repeated Plasmodium falciparum infection. TCRdb reanalysed the multiplex PCR reads with CATT. Of 50,000 to 55,000 delta-chain clones in the sample, about 2% were seen once. Gammadelta T cells were flow-sorted from PBMC into Vgamma9/Vdelta2+ and Vdelta2-negative populations for bulk analysis. Sequencing input: gamma-delta T cells from blood. The receptors shown here come from a pool of human donors (malaria-infected and uninfected, not separated).

This clone was seen a few times. A read error likely explains why the TCRdb protein, taken from a much larger clone, differs from this DNA's translation at residue 11; the protein shown is translated from the DNA. The chain couples TRDV1 to TRDJ1; no clear D gene. TCRdb gives no J gene; it was assigned here by matching the DNA to germline. Trimming stripped 5 bases from V and 2 bases from J, with 36 bases between. Germline CDR1 reads TSWWSYY; CDR2 reads QGS. The CDR3 consists of 22 residues. The CDR3, as DNA: TGTGCTCTTGGGACCGCTCCCAAAATGCCGTGTGATAGGGCACTCGGGACCGATAAACTCATCTTT. The encoded protein is CALGTAPKMPCDRALGTDKLIF.

In regard to this clone: This likely reflects a read error, since a far larger clone is one base away. The identical CDR3 is also encoded by other nucleotide sequences in the sample. No J gene call was made, and the V gene is TRDV2; the DNA was not used to check the table's D call, TRDD3. CDR1 and CDR2 (germline): GEAIGNYY, EKD. The CDR3 has 20 amino acids. The CDR3 region has the DNA TGTGCCTGTGACCCAGTACTGGGGGATACCGCGTCATGGGACACCCGACAGATGTTCTTC. Protein product: CACDPVLGDTASWDTRQMFF.

About this clone itself: The protein given by TCRdb reflects a much larger clone and differs at residue 9 from this DNA's translation, likely from a read error; the protein shown is the DNA's translation. The genes are TRAV38-2/DV8 and TRDJ1; D gene ambiguous. Germline matching of the DNA provided the J gene here, since TCRdb leaves it blank. Trimming cost V 1 base and J 8 bases, with 15 bases left between them. In germline, CDR1 is TSESDYY, CDR2 QEAYKQQN. CDR3 length: 14 amino acids. The CDR3 loop reads CAYRSPYLGTKLIF. CDR3 in DNA: TGTGCTTATAGGAGCCCGTATCTCGGGACGAAACTCATCTTT.

This clone was counted at least ten times. The protein recorded in TCRdb matches a much larger clone and deviates from this DNA's translation at residue 5, suggesting a read error; the protein here is obtained by translating the DNA. This chain connects TRDV3 to TRDJ1; 8 bases match TRDD3. After removal of 5 bases from V and 0 bases from J, the junction contained 20 bases not matched to a gene. CDR3 length: 18 residues. Germline V gene data show CDR1 as TVYSNPD and CDR2 as GDNSRS (reference sequence). The CDR3 coding sequence is TGTGCCCTGGCCTCCCGGCCCTACTGGGGGGCCTACACCGATAAACTCATCTTT. Encoded protein: CALASRPYWGAYTDKLIF. The entire variable domain, with the rest obtained from reference TRDV3 and TRDJ1, is as follows: CDKVTQSSPDQTVASGSEVVLLCTYDTVYSNPDLFWYRIRPDYSFQFVFYGDNSRSEGADFTQGRFSVKHILTQKAFHLVISPVRTEDSATYYCALASRPYWGAYTDKLIFGKGTRVTVEP.

This clone was found many times. This likely stems from a read error, as it lies one base from a far larger clone. The same CDR3 arises from other DNA sequences in this sample as well. The V segment is TRDV2, and no J call was made; TRDD3, as called in the table, went unchecked against the DNA. This CDR3 has 14 amino acids. Germline V gene sequence: CDR1 GEAIGNYY, CDR2 EKD. This chain's CDR3 is CACGGGPYTDKLIF. CDR3 nucleotide sequence: TGTGCCTGTGGTGGGGGACCGTACACCGATAAGCTCATCTTT.

On this clone itself: A far larger clone differs by one base, so this is likely a read error. The same CDR3 also results from other DNA sequences found in this sample. The chain links TRDV2 to TRDJ3, with D maybe TRDD3 (5 bases). No J segment appears in TCRdb, so it was assigned here by matching the sequence to germline. Trimming cost V 3 bases and J 2 bases, with 22 bases left between them. Germline V gives CDR1 GEAIGNYY, CDR2 EKD. The CDR3 is made up of 20 amino acids. The DNA for the CDR3 is TGTGCCTGTGACTTCCGTGCTGGGAGGTACTCCCCCTGGGACACCCGACAGATGTTTTTC. Translated, it gives CACDFRAGRYSPWDTRQMFF.

Worth noting for this clone: For this DNA, TCRdb reports the protein of a much larger clone, which diverges at residues 5 and 10, most likely from a read error; the protein presented here is translated directly from the DNA. The chain recombines TRDV2 with TRDJ1; 7 bases are a match to TRDD3. V was pared by 3 bases and J by 0 bases, with 21 bases of the junction left unmatched. CDR3 size: 20 residues. From germline, CDR1 is GEAIGNYY and CDR2 EKD. The CDR3 region is CACDAVGGGHGEPYTDKLIF. In DNA form, the CDR3 reads TGTGCCTGTGACGCCGTTGGTGGGGGACACGGGGAACCGTACACCGATAAACTCATCTTT.

Comment on this clone: TCRdb's protein, taken from a much larger clone, differs from this DNA's translation at residue 16, likely owing to a read error; the protein displayed comes from the DNA. The chain combines TRDV1 with TRDJ1; 12 bases line up with TRDD3. The J gene was not available in TCRdb and was assigned here by matching the DNA to germline segments. Unmatched junction bases numbered 28, after V lost 2 bases and J lost 0 bases. In germline, CDR1 is TSWWSYY, CDR2 QGS. The CDR3 contains 25 residues. In DNA, the CDR3 is TGTGCTCTTGGGGAAGGCCCCGTTCGGGACTTACTGGGGGATACTGGGGGGATATACACCGATAAACTCATCTTT. Translated, it gives CALGEGPVRDLLGDTGGIYTDKLIF.

To note about this clone: This DNA's translation and the protein TCRdb lists, from a much larger clone, do not match at residue 4, likely due to a read error; the protein shown is translated from the DNA. This chain joins TRDV1 and TRDJ1; D is perhaps TRDD2 (6 bases). TCRdb leaves out the J gene; it was filled in here by matching the DNA to germline. The CDR3 spans 22 residues. Germline values: CDR1 TSWWSYY, CDR2 QGS. The CDR3 region has the DNA TGTGCTCTTAGGGACTTCCCCCCCTACTTCCTTACGTCCACCGCGTACACCGATAAACTCATCTTT. Amino acids: CALRDFPPYFLTSTAYTDKLIF.